The 29 T cell receptor beta chains listed next were all sequenced from one sample in a study of control samples from healthy donors and cancer patients. Sequenced by immunoSEQ multiplex PCR; TCRdb stores in-frame clones only, minus some. The sample includes around 100,000 clones, more than 75% of them seen just once. The sample taken for sequencing was blood. The receptors originated from a woman aged 50 to 65 in good health.

The V call is TRBV5-1, the J call TRBJ2-7; 8 bases fit TRBD1. Germline trimming cut 4 bases from V and 5 bases from J; bases unmatched to any gene: 11. This CDR3 region has 15 residues. CDR1 and CDR2 from the germline V gene are SGHRS and YFSETQ. For the CDR3, the DNA is TGCGCCAGCAGCCCCAATCCGGGACAGGCGGACGAGCAGTACTTC. Its protein product is CASSPNPGQADEQYF.

This chain links TRBV30 with TRBJ2-2; 11 bases align to TRBD2. V was pared by 8 bases and J by 6 bases, with 8 bases of the junction left unmatched. The CDR3 has 14 residues. Germline CDR1 reads GTSNPN; CDR2 reads SVGIG (reference sequence). This chain's CDR3 is CAAVLAGVPGELFF. The CDR3 nucleotides are TGTGCCGCGGTACTAGCGGGAGTACCCGGGGAGCTGTTTTTT.

This clone was seen more than once but under ten times. The chain employs TRBV12-5 and TRBJ1-6, with a possible D match to TRBD1 (6 bases). Trimming shortened V by 7 bases and J by 11 bases, and 21 bases separated the two germline ends. This CDR3 comprises 15 residues. CDR1 and CDR2 from the germline V gene are LGHNT and FRNRAP. The CDR3 here is CASAIQQGREAPLHF. CDR3 in DNA: TGTGCTAGTGCTATACAACAGGGCCGGGAAGCACCCCTCCACTTT.

The rearrangement joins TRBV5-4 to TRBJ2-2, with 8 bases identical to TRBD2. Germline trimming cut 5 bases from V and 6 bases from J; bases unmatched to any gene: 12. This CDR3 contains 16 residues. Germline V gene data show CDR1 as SGHNT and CDR2 as YYREEE (reference sequence). CDR3 in amino acids: CASRPRGGRTSGELFF. CDR3 nucleotides: TGTGCCAGCAGGCCCCGGGGCGGGAGGACGTCCGGGGAGCTGTTTTTT.

The chain employs TRBV5-1 and TRBJ1-1; D gene uncertain. V dropped 1 base and J dropped 1 base, with 11 bases sitting between them. The CDR3 sequence is 15 residues long. The germline V gene encodes CDR1 SGHRS and CDR2 YFSETQ. This chain's CDR3 is CASSLHWESNTEAFF. In nucleotides, the CDR3 is TGCGCCAGCAGCTTGCACTGGGAATCGAACACTGAAGCTTTCTTT.

This chain links TRBV5-4 with TRBJ1-2; unclear D gene. Germline CDR1 SGHNT, CDR2 YYREEE (reference sequence). V lost 0 bases and J 2 bases, leaving 8 bases between the germline ends. The CDR3 is made up of 14 amino acids. The CDR3 sequence: CASSLVEVNYGYTF. CDR3 coding DNA: TGTGCCAGCAGCTTGGTAGAGGTCAACTATGGCTACACCTTC.

This chain's CDR3 is CASSQEFRRSNSPLHF. CDR3 DNA sequence: TGTGCCAGCAGCCAAGAGTTTCGCAGGAGTAATTCACCCCTCCACTTT. The V gene is TRBV3-1 (or the pseudogene TRBV3-2), the J gene TRBJ1-6; D unresolved. Between the trimmed V and J ends, which lost 0 bases and 6 bases, there was a span of 12 bases. The germline V gene has CDR1 LGHDT and CDR2 YNNKEL (reference sequence). The CDR3 covers 16 residues.

V gene TRBV19 combines with J gene TRBJ1-1; tentatively, D is TRBD1 (6 bases). The CDR3 loop spans 14 amino acids. Trimming took off 3 bases at V and 2 bases at J, with 10 bases between the two ends. Germline values: CDR1 LNHDA, CDR2 SQIVND (reference sequence). The chain's CDR3 is CASSIGQINTEAFF. As DNA, the CDR3 is TGTGCCAGTAGTATTGGACAGATTAACACTGAAGCTTTCTTT.

A few counts support this clone. This chain connects TRBV7-3 to TRBJ2-4, with D tentatively TRBD1 (5 bases). The germline V gene encodes CDR1 SGHTA and CDR2 FQGTGA. V lost 3 bases and J lost 4, with 7 bases in between. The CDR3 covers 13 residues. The CDR3 DNA reads TGTGCCAGCAGCTTGGGGCCGAAAAACATTCAGTACTTC. It translates to CASSLGPKNIQYF.

The rearrangement joins TRBV30 to TRBJ2-3, with TRBD2 identical over 9 bases. J lost 4 bases, V lost 2 bases, and 13 bases had no gene match. Looked up from germline, CDR1 is GTSNPN and CDR2 is SVGIG (reference sequence). This CDR3 comprises 17 residues. The CDR3 sequence: CAWSRGRLAVPPDTQYF. CDR3 sequence (DNA): TGTGCCTGGAGTCGAGGGCGACTAGCGGTCCCGCCAGATACGCAGTATTTT.

V gene TRBV7-3 combines with J gene TRBJ2-7; TRBD1 aligns across 8 bases. Germline V gives CDR1 SGHTA, CDR2 FQGTGA. V was clipped by 5 bases and J by 2 bases; unmatched bases: 5. The CDR3 is 14 amino acids. The CDR3 DNA follows: TGTGCCAGCAGCCCAGGGGGCATCCCCTACGAGCAGTACTTC. Its protein product is CASSPGGIPYEQYF.

This rearrangement joins TRBV6-5 to TRBJ2-1; TRBD1 agrees at 10 bases. CDR1 is MNHEY, CDR2 SVGAGI, per germline. This CDR3 is built from 14 residues. Trimming cost V 6 bases and J 7 bases; bases outside gene matches: 6. CDR3 DNA sequence: TGTGCCAGCAGAACCGGGACAGGGGTTAATGAGCAGTTCTTC. Encoded protein: CASRTGTGVNEQFF.

The rearrangement uses TRBV27 and TRBJ2-2, with 12 bases aligning to TRBD2. V lost 6 bases and J lost 5; bases outside the gene matches: 16. CDR1 and CDR2 from the germline V gene are MNHEY and SMNVEV (reference sequence). There are 19 residues in the CDR3. The CDR3 DNA follows: TGTGCCAGCAGGGGGGGGTCGACTAGCGGGAGAGGATGGACCGGGGAGCTGTTTTTT. Translating it yields CASRGGSTSGRGWTGELFF.

The chain combines TRBV3-1 (or the pseudogene TRBV3-2) with TRBJ1-5; D not resolved. This CDR3 contains 14 residues. Looked up from germline, CDR1 is LGHDT and CDR2 is YNNKEL (reference sequence). V lost 3 bases, J lost 2 bases, and 8 bases lay in between. DNA for the CDR3: TGTGCCAGCAGCCATTCCGTGGGCAATCAGCCCCAGCATTTT. Protein sequence: CASSHSVGNQPQHF.

The chain uses TRBV11-2 and TRBJ2-7, with D possibly being TRBD2 (7 bases). The CDR3 is 13 amino acids. Germline CDR1 reads SGHAT; CDR2 reads FQNNGV. CDR3 loop: CASKKEGEGRRDV. CDR3 nucleotides: TGTGCCAGCAAGAAGGAGGGGGAGGGCCGGAGGGACGTC.

The chain has TRBV9 and TRBJ2-5; the D is unclear. V dropped 2 bases and J dropped 1 base, with 12 bases sitting between them. Germline V gene sequence: CDR1 SGDLS, CDR2 YYNGEE. The CDR3 has 15 amino acids. CDR3 region: CASSVADTPQETQYF. For the CDR3, the DNA is TGTGCCAGCAGCGTCGCCGACACCCCCCAAGAGACCCAGTACTTC.

In its sample, this clone was seen a few times. The genes are TRBV2 and TRBJ1-5; TRBD1 matches at 7 bases. The length of the CDR3 is 14 residues. In germline, CDR1 is SNHLY, CDR2 FYNNEI. Trimming at V came to 6 bases and at J to 4 bases, leaving 6 bases not matched to a gene. The CDR3, as DNA: TGTGCCAGCAGGTCACAGGGGCCTAATCAGCCCCAGCATTTT. The encoded protein is CASRSQGPNQPQHF.

On this clone itself: This may arise from a read error, as a much more abundant clone is one base away. The same CDR3 is also encoded by other DNA sequences in this sample. This chain links TRBV7-8 with TRBJ1-1; a possible D gene is TRBD1 (5 bases). This CDR3 is built from 13 residues. Germline CDR1 SGHVS, CDR2 FQNEAQ. The V gene lost 2 bases and the J gene lost 1 base, with 5 bases spanning the gap. CDR3 region: CASSLQGNTEAFF. DNA for the CDR3: TGTGCCAGCAGCTTACAGGGGAACACTGAAGCTTTCTTT. Based on the CDR3 plus reference TRBV7-8 and TRBJ1-1, the full variable domain is GAGVSQSPRYKVAKRGQDVALRCDPISGHVSLFWYQQALGQGPEFLTYFQNEAQLDKSGLPSDRFFAERPEGSVSTLKIQRTQQEDSAVYLCASSLQGNTEAFFGQGTRLTVV.

The CDR3 DNA is TGTGCCAGCAGCGTTGCGCCGGAGATCAGAGATGGCTACACCTTC. Protein sequence: CASSVAPEIRDGYTF. This rearrangement joins TRBV9 to TRBJ1-2, with no clear D. Germline V lookup: CDR1 SGDLS, CDR2 YYNGEE. The CDR3 sequence is 15 residues long. Trimming took off 2 bases at V and 6 bases at J, with 17 bases between the two ends.

The chain uses TRBV11-2 and TRBJ1-2; D unresolved. V lost 1 base and J lost 7, with 10 bases in between. Germline V CDR1 and CDR2: SGHAT, FQNNGV. CDR3 length: 13 residues. The CDR3 protein is CASSLVWGSGYTF. The CDR3 nucleotides read TGTGCCAGCAGCTTAGTATGGGGAAGTGGCTACACCTTC.

The chain uses TRBV6-2 or TRBV6-3 and TRBJ2-7; 7 bases are shared with TRBD1. The CDR3 extends over 12 amino acids. Germline-derived CDR1 and CDR2 are MNHEY and SVGEGT. J gave up 9 bases and V 2 bases, and 4 bases lay outside the gene matches. The chain's CDR3 is CASSYLTGPQYV. The CDR3 coding sequence is TGTGCCAGCAGTTACCTGACAGGGCCGCAGTACGTC.

CDR3 in DNA: TGTGCCAGTAGTAGAGGGGACTCTCTGTTAGGCACCTACGAGCAGTACGTC. Amino acid sequence: CASSRGDSLLGTYEQYV. The V gene is TRBV19, the J gene TRBJ2-7; D is possibly TRBD2 (6 bases). The V end lost 4 bases, the J end lost 2 bases, and 21 bases lay between the germline ends. Germline values: CDR1 LNHDA, CDR2 SQIVND (reference sequence). The CDR3 runs 17 residues.

This chain links TRBV9 with TRBJ1-1; no firm D call. Germline values: CDR1 SGDLS, CDR2 YYNGEE. The CDR3 sequence is 13 residues long. Trimming removed 4 bases from V and 1 base from J, with 8 bases in between. The CDR3 nucleotides read TGTGCCAGCAGCCTGTTAGAGAACACTGAAGCTTTCTTT. Its protein is CASSLLENTEAFF.

The chain recombines TRBV19 with TRBJ1-5; D is unclear. V was trimmed by 8 bases and J by 3 bases, leaving 8 bases between them. The CDR3 covers 12 residues. The germline gives CDR1 LNHDA, CDR2 SQIVND (reference sequence). The CDR3 sequence is CASSGSNQPQHF. The DNA for the CDR3 is TGTGCCAGTTCTGGTTCCAATCAGCCCCAGCATTTT. The entire variable domain, with the rest obtained from reference TRBV19 and TRBJ1-5, is as follows: DGGITQSPKYLFRKEGQNVTLSCEQNLNHDAMYWYRQDPGQGLRLIYYSQIVNDFQKGDIAEGYSVSREKKESFPLTVTSAQKNPTAFYLCASSGSNQPQHFGDGTRLSIL.

This clone appeared once. This rearrangement joins TRBV2 to TRBJ2-7; 8 positions agree with TRBD1. Unmatched junction bases numbered 6, after V lost 7 bases and J lost 1 base. CDR1 and CDR2 from the germline V gene are SNHLY and FYNNEI. This CDR3 contains 14 residues. CDR3 region: CASILDRVSYEQYF. CDR3 DNA sequence: TGTGCCAGCATCCTGGACAGGGTATCCTACGAGCAGTACTTC. The whole variable domain, filled in from reference TRBV2 and TRBJ2-7, reads EPEVTQTPSHQVTQMGQEVILRCVPISNHLYFYWYRQILGQKVEFLVSFYNNEISEKSEIFDDQFSVERPDGSNFTLKIRSTKLEDSAMYFCASILDRVSYEQYFGPGTRLTVT.

Here the CDR3 reads CASTHEGTGELFF. CDR3 DNA sequence: TGTGCCAGCACCCACGAAGGCACCGGGGAGCTGTTTTTT. V and J are TRBV27 and TRBJ2-2; D gene unclear. V lost 7 bases to trimming and J lost 4 bases, with 10 bases between them. The germline CDR1 and CDR2 sequences are MNHEY and SMNVEV (reference sequence). CDR3 size: 13 residues.

This clone was counted only a few times. This chain uses TRBV6-2 or TRBV6-3 with TRBJ2-1; D uncertain. The CDR3 extends over 13 amino acids. CDR1 and CDR2 from the germline V gene are MNHEY and SVGEGT. Trimming removed 2 bases from V and 8 bases from J, with 10 bases in between. Written as DNA, the CDR3 is TGTGCCAGCAGTTACGACCTTTTCGATGAGCAGTTCTTC. Translation gives CASSYDLFDEQFF.

This clone was recorded once. This sequence joins TRBV24-1 and TRBJ1-4, with 8 bases aligning to TRBD1. Trimming cost V 4 bases and J 3 bases; bases outside gene matches: 9. Germline V lookup: CDR1 KGHDR, CDR2 SFDVKD. This CDR3 is 17 amino acids long. The chain's CDR3 is CATSDSAGGAANEKLFF. CDR3 in DNA: TGTGCCACCAGTGACTCCGCAGGGGGCGCGGCTAATGAAAAACTGTTTTTT.

The chain couples TRBV7-3 to TRBJ2-3; possibly TRBD2 for D (6 bases). Trimming shortened V by 8 bases and J by 2 bases, and 14 bases separated the two germline ends. This CDR3 contains 14 residues. In germline, CDR1 is SGHTA, CDR2 FQGTGA. In DNA, the CDR3 is TGTGCCAGCGGACTAACAGGAGCCACAGATACGCAGTATTTT. Its translation: CASGLTGATDTQYF. Using reference TRBV7-3 and TRBJ2-3 for the parts outside the CDR3, the full variable domain is GAGVSQTPSNKVTEKGKYVELRCDPISGHTALYWYRQSLGQGPEFLIYFQGTGAADDSGLPNDRFFAVRPEGSVSTLKIQRTERGDSAVYLCASGLTGATDTQYFGPGTRLTVL.